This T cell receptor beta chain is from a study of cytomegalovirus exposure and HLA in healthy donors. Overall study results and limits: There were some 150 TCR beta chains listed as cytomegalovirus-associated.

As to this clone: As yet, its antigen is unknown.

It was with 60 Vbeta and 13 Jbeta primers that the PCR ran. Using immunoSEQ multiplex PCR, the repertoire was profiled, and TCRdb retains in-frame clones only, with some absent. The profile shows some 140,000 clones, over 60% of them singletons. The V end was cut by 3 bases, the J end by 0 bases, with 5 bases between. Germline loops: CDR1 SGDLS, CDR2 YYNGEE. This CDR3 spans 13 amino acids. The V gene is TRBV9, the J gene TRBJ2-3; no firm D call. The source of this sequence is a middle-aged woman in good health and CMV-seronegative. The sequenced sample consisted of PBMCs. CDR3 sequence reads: CASSALSTDTQYF. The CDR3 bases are TGTGCCAGCAGCGCCCTTAGCACAGATACGCAGTATTTT.